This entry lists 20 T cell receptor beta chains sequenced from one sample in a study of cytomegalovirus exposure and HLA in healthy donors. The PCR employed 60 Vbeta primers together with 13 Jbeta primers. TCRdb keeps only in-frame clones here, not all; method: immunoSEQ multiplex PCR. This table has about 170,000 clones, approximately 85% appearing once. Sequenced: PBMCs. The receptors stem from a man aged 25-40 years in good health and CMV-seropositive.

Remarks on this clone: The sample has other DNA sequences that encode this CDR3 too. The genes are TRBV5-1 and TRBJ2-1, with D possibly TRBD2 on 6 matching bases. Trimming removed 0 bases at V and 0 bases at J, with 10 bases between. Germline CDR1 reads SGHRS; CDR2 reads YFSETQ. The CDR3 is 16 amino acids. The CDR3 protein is CASSLVAGSSYNEQFF. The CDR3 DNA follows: TGCGCCAGCAGCTTGGTGGCGGGGAGCTCCTACAATGAGCAGTTCTTC.

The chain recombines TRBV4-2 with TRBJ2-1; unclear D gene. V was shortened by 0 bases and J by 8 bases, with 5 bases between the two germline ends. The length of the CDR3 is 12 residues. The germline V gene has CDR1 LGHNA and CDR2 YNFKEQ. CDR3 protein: CASSQDSDEQFF. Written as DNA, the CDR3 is TGTGCCAGCAGCCAAGATTCCGATGAGCAGTTCTTC.

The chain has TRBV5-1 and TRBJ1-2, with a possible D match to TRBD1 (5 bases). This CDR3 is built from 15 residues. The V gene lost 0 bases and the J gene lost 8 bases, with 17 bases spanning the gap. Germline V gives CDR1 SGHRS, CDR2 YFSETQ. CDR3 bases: TGCGCCAGCAGCTTGGATGGGAGGGGTGCGCAGGGCTACACCTTC. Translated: CASSLDGRGAQGYTF.

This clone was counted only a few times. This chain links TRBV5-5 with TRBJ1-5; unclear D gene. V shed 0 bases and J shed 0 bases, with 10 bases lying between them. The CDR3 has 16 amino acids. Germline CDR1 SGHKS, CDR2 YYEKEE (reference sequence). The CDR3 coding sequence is TGTGCCAGCAGCTTGGGAAGATCAGGTAGCAATCAGCCCCAGCATTTT. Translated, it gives CASSLGRSGSNQPQHF.

The CDR3 bases are TGTGCCAGCGCAGGATTCGGGAGTCAAAAGAACACCGGGGAGCTGTTTTTT. Translated, it gives CASAGFGSQKNTGELFF. This chain links TRBV11-3 with TRBJ2-2; TRBD2 is a possible D gene (6 bases). The CDR3 totals 17 residues. Trimming removed 8 bases from V and 1 base from J, with 20 bases in between. Germline V gives CDR1 SGHNT, CDR2 YENEEA.

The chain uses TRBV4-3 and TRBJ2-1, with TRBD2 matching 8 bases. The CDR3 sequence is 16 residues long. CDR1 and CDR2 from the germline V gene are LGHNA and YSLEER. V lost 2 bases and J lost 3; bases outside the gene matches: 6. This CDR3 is CASSQLSGNSYNEQFF. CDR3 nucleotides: TGCGCCAGCAGCCAACTTAGCGGGAACAGCTACAATGAGCAGTTCTTC.

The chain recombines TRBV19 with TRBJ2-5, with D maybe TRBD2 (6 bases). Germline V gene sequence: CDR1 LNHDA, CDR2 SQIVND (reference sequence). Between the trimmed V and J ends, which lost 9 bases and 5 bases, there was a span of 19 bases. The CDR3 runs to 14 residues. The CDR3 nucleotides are TGTGCCAGCTCGCTCCGAGGGGCGGGGGAGACCCAGTACTTC. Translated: CASSLRGAGETQYF.

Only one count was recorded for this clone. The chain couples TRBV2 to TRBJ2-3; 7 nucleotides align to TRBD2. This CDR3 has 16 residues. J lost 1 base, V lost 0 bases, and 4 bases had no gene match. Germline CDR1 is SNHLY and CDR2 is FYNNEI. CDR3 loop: CASSEAGGPRTDTQYF. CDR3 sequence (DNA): TGTGCCAGCAGTGAAGCGGGAGGGCCTCGCACAGATACGCAGTATTTT.

The CDR3 loop is CAWSPKAAGLNEKLFF. In DNA, the CDR3 is TGTGCCTGGAGTCCCAAGGCGGCAGGACTGAATGAAAAACTGTTTTTT. V and J are TRBV30 and TRBJ1-4; no definite D call. V shed 2 bases and J shed 5 bases, with 18 bases lying between them. The CDR3 has 16 residues. Germline assignment: CDR1 GTSNPN and CDR2 SVGIG (reference sequence).

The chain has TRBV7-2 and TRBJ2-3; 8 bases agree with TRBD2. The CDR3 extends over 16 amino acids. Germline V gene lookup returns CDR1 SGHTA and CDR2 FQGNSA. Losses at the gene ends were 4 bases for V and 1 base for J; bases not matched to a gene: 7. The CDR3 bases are TGTGCCAGCAGCTCTCCAGCGGGAGCGGGCACAGATACGCAGTATTTT. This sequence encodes CASSSPAGAGTDTQYF.

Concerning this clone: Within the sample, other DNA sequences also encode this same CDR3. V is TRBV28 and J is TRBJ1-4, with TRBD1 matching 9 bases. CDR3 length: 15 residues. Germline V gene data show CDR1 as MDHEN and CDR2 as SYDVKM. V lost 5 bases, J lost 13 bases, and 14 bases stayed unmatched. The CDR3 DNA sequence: TGTGCCAGCAGTCTCTTCCGCCGGGACAGGGTGGGACTGTTTTTT. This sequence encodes CASSLFRRDRVGLFF.

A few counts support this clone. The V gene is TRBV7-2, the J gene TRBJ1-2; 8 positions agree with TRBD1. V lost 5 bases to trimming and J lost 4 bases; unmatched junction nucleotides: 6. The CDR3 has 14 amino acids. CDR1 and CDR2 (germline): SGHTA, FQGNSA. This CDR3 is CASSALQGGYGYTF. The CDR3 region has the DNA TGTGCCAGCAGCGCATTACAGGGGGGCTATGGCTACACCTTC.

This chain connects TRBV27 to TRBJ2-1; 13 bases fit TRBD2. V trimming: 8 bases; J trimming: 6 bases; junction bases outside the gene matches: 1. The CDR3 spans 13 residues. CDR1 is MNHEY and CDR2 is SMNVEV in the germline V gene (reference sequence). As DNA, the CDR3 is TGTGCCAGCCGACTAGCGGGAGGCAATGAGCAGTTCTTC. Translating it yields CASRLAGGNEQFF.

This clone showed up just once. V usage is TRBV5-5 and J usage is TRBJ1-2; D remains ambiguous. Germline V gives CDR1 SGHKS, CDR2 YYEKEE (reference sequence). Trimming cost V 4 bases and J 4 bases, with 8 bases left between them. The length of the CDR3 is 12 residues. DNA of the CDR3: TGTGCCAGCAGCCGGGAGGGCTATGGCTACACCTTC. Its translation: CASSREGYGYTF.

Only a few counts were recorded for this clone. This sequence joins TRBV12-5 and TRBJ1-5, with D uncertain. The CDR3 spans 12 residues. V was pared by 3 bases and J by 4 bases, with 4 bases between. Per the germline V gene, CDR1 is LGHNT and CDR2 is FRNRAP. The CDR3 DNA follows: TGTGCTAGTGGTTTATCAAATCAGCCCCAGCATTTT. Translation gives CASGLSNQPQHF.

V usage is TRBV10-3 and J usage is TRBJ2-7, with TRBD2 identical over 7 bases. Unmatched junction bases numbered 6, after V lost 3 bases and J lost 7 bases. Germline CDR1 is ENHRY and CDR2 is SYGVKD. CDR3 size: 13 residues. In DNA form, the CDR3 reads TGTGCCATCAGTGATGCGGGAGCGGGGGAGCAGTACTTC. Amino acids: CAISDAGAGEQYF.

The CDR3, as DNA: TGTGCCTGGAGTGTTTGGGCCCCCTCAGATACGCAGTATTTT. It codes for CAWSVWAPSDTQYF. V usage is TRBV30 and J usage is TRBJ2-3; the D is unclear. The germline V gene encodes CDR1 GTSNPN and CDR2 SVGIG (reference sequence). With 0 bases removed from V and 4 bases from J, the gap between germline ends came to 11 bases. The CDR3 has 14 residues.

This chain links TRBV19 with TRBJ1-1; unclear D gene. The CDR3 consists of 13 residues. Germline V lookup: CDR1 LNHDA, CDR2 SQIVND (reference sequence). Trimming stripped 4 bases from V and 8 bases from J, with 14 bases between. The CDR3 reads CASSSGGGPEAFF. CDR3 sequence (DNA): TGTGCCAGTAGTAGCGGAGGCGGCCCGGAAGCTTTCTTT.

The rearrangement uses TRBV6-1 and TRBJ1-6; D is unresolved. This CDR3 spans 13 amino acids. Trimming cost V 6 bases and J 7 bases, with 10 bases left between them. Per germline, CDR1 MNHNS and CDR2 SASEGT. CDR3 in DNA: TGTGCCAGCAGCCCTTCGGGGAATTCACCCCTCCACTTT. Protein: CASSPSGNSPLHF.

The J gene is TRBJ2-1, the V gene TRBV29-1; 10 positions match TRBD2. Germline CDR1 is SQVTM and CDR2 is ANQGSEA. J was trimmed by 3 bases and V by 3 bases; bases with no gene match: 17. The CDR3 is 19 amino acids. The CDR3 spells CSVDSQGGLAGARYNEQFF. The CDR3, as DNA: TGCAGCGTTGATTCACAGGGCGGCCTAGCGGGAGCCCGCTACAATGAGCAGTTCTTC.